This passage covers 28 T cell receptor beta chains from one sample sequenced in a study of shared clonotypes between healthy human individuals (dated by TCRdb to the early 2020s). The library was obtained by the immunoSEQ multiplex PCR assay. The immuneACCESS repertoire file appears here via TCRdb, limited to in-frame rearrangements. These files lack a portion of the clones; in checked studies, under half of the deficit traces to unresolved V genes, and the cause of the others is not known. The sample has approximately 1,000,000 clones on record, approximately 78% of them singletons. More than 0.45% of the sample goes to the ten largest clones. The material sequenced was memory CD4+ T cells from PBMCs. Interpreted using the paper, the cell subset or site label stands for: CD45RA-negative fraction. These receptors came from a young man in good health. Some clones in this sample may be carry-over from other donors' samples.

This clone has only a few counts. V and J are TRBV21-1 and TRBJ1-2. TRBV21-1 has pseudogene status. CDR3 length: 12 residues. CDR3 protein: CASSEDRYGYTF. The CDR3 DNA is TGTGCCAGCAGCGAGGACCGCTATGGCTACACCTTC.

This clone was seen just once. V usage is TRBV19 and J usage is TRBJ1-5; D is ambiguous. Trimming removed 9 bases from V and 7 bases from J, with 13 bases in between. Germline CDR1 is LNHDA and CDR2 is SQIVND (reference sequence). This CDR3 spans 12 amino acids. CDR3 sequence: CASSLAPQPQHF. CDR3 nucleotide sequence: TGTGCCAGCAGTCTCGCCCCACAGCCCCAGCATTTT. Together with reference TRBV19 and TRBJ1-5, the CDR3 gives the full variable domain: DGGITQSPKYLFRKEGQNVTLSCEQNLNHDAMYWYRQDPGQGLRLIYYSQIVNDFQKGDIAEGYSVSREKKESFPLTVTSAQKNPTAFYLCASSLAPQPQHFGDGTRLSIL.

The genes are TRBV9 and TRBJ2-2; weak D call: TRBD2 (6 bases). CDR1 SGDLS and CDR2 YYNGEE come from the germline V gene. Trimming shortened V by 0 bases and J by 6 bases, and 9 bases separated the two germline ends. The CDR3 sequence is 14 residues long. The DNA of the CDR3 is TGTGCCAGCAGCGTAGTCGGGGAGGCCGGGGAGCTGTTTTTT. This codes for CASSVVGEAGELFF.

The chain is built from TRBV4-3 and TRBJ2-5; D is undetermined. CDR1 and CDR2 (germline): LGHNA, YSLEER. V shed 0 bases and J shed 1 base, with 9 bases lying between them. CDR3 length: 15 residues. The CDR3 nucleotides read TGCGCCAGCAGCCAAGATCACACAAGCCAAGAGACCCAGTACTTC. Encoded protein: CASSQDHTSQETQYF.

The chain combines TRBV18 with TRBJ1-3, with a weak D call TRBD1 (5 bases). The CDR3 consists of 15 residues. The germline CDR1 and CDR2 sequences are KGHSH and LQKENI. The V end was cut by 2 bases, the J end by 4 bases, with 12 bases between. CDR3 sequence: CASSPIGVSGNTIYF. CDR3 coding DNA: TGTGCCAGCTCACCAATAGGGGTATCAGGAAACACCATATATTTT.

This chain joins TRBV5-1 and TRBJ2-7; no firm D call. Trimming cost V 0 bases and J 10 bases, with 14 bases left between them. CDR1 and CDR2 from the germline V gene are SGHRS and YFSETQ. This CDR3 region has 13 residues. The CDR3 DNA sequence: TGCGCCAGCAGCTTGGCCTCGTTGAGATTACAGTACTTC. Translated, it gives CASSLASLRLQYF. Complete variable domain (other parts from reference TRBV5-1 and TRBJ2-7): KAGVTQTPRYLIKTRGQQVTLSCSPISGHRSVSWYQQTPGQGLQFLFEYFSETQRNKGNFPGRFSGRQFSNSRSEMNVSTLELGDSALYLCASSLASLRLQYFGPGTRLTVT.

The CDR3 nucleotides read TGTGCCAGCAGCTGGACGGAATATGGCTACACCTTC. Residues: CASSWTEYGYTF. The chain uses TRBV5-5 and TRBJ1-2; D unclear. The CDR3 is made up of 12 amino acids. Looked up from germline, CDR1 is SGHKS and CDR2 is YYEKEE (reference sequence). V lost 3 bases and J lost 5, with 8 bases in between.

The chain is built from TRBV5-1 and TRBJ2-1; the D gene is possibly TRBD2 (6 bases). V shed 6 bases and J shed 7 bases, with 17 bases lying between them. CDR3 length: 14 amino acids. CDR1 is SGHRS and CDR2 is YFSETQ in the germline V gene. The CDR3 reads CASKFVGDLNEQFF. The CDR3 DNA reads as TGCGCCAGCAAATTCGTAGGGGACTTGAATGAGCAGTTCTTC.

V usage is TRBV7-3 and J usage is TRBJ2-2; no firm D call. CDR1 and CDR2 (germline): SGHTA, FQGTGA. V lost 5 bases and J 7 bases, leaving 14 bases between the germline ends. The CDR3 spans 14 residues. DNA for the CDR3: TGTGCCAGCAGCCCGGACGGTTTATTCGGGGAGCTGTTTTTT. Protein: CASSPDGLFGELFF.

This clone was detected a few times. The chain recombines TRBV9 with TRBJ1-5, with 8 bases fitting TRBD1. The CDR3 is made up of 16 amino acids. Germline V gene sequence: CDR1 SGDLS, CDR2 YYNGEE. With V trimmed by 3 bases and J by 4 bases, 9 bases remained unmatched. In nucleotides, the CDR3 is TGTGCCAGCAGCGCCCCGGGACAGGAGCCGAATCAGCCCCAGCATTTT. Protein product: CASSAPGQEPNQPQHF.

The genes are TRBV5-6 and TRBJ1-5; a weak D match, TRBD1 (6 bases). Per germline, CDR1 SGHDT and CDR2 YYEEEE. Trimming left V 4 bases short and J 5 bases short, with 19 bases between. CDR3 length: 16 residues. The CDR3 region is CASSGGRESPYQPQHF. CDR3 nucleotide sequence: TGTGCCAGCAGCGGGGGGCGGGAGTCACCTTATCAGCCCCAGCATTTT.

The rearrangement joins TRBV30 to TRBJ1-5; 9 nucleotides agree with TRBD1. The CDR3 totals 15 residues. From germline, CDR1 is GTSNPN and CDR2 SVGIG (reference sequence). Unmatched junction bases numbered 1, after V lost 0 bases and J lost 1 base. Written as DNA, the CDR3 is TGTGCCTGGAGTGTGGACAGGGGAAGCAATCAGCCCCAGCATTTT. Its translation: CAWSVDRGSNQPQHF.

V and J are TRBV5-6 and TRBJ1-1; D perhaps matches TRBD1 (5 bases). V was pared by 2 bases and J by 2 bases, with 16 bases between. CDR1 is SGHDT and CDR2 is YYEEEE in the germline V gene. This CDR3 has 16 residues. The chain's CDR3 is CASSFSPSGPNTEAFF. In DNA form, the CDR3 reads TGTGCCAGCAGCTTTTCCCCCTCGGGGCCTAACACTGAAGCTTTCTTT.

This chain links TRBV7-3 with TRBJ1-1; 8 positions match TRBD1. There are 15 residues in the CDR3. The trim removed 5 bases at V and 4 bases at J, leaving 9 bases unmatched. Germline V CDR1 and CDR2: SGHTA, FQGTGA. CDR3 DNA: TGTGCCAGCAGCGCGAACCCAGGGGGCCGCACTGAAGCTTTCTTT. Its translation is CASSANPGGRTEAFF.

V is TRBV28 and J is TRBJ2-5, with 14 bases identical to TRBD2. Germline-derived CDR1 and CDR2 are MDHEN and SYDVKM. The ends lost 2 bases at V and 5 bases at J; junction bases unmatched: 7. The CDR3 length is 17 residues. The CDR3 region has the DNA TGTGCCAGCAGTTTACCCGGGACTAGCGGGAGCTTCGAGACCCAGTACTTC. It codes for CASSLPGTSGSFETQYF.

This clone appeared a single time. The CDR3 protein is CASRGRGGQYNEQFF. The CDR3 bases are TGTGCCAGCAGGGGCCGCGGGGGACAATACAATGAGCAGTTCTTC. The chain combines TRBV2 with TRBJ2-1, with D possibly TRBD2 on 7 matching bases. This CDR3 is 15 amino acids long. V was clipped by 6 bases and J by 4 bases, with 16 bases between them. The germline gives CDR1 SNHLY, CDR2 FYNNEI.

The chain employs TRBV11-2 and TRBJ2-7, with 12 bases aligning to TRBD2. From germline, CDR1 is SGHAT and CDR2 FQNNGV. The CDR3 totals 15 residues. The ends lost 8 bases at V and 1 base at J; junction bases unmatched: 6. The CDR3 is CASGSSGRGSYEQYF. The CDR3 DNA is TGTGCCAGCGGGTCTAGCGGGAGGGGGTCCTACGAGCAGTACTTC.

The V call is TRBV2, the J call TRBJ1-1; no definite D call. V lost 6 bases to trimming and J lost 2 bases, with 13 bases between them. The CDR3 extends over 14 amino acids. Germline CDR1 reads SNHLY; CDR2 reads FYNNEI. CDR3 nucleotides: TGTGCCAGCAGGCTTTCGGCAGGTAACACTGAAGCTTTCTTT. As protein: CASRLSAGNTEAFF.

Only one count was recorded for this clone. The CDR3 loop reads CAWSVRRLRGETQYF. CDR3 bases: TGTGCCTGGAGTGTACGCAGGCTTCGAGGGGAGACCCAGTACTTC. The chain combines TRBV30 with TRBJ2-5; D is perhaps TRBD2 (5 bases). Germline CDR1 GTSNPN, CDR2 SVGIG (reference sequence). The CDR3 spans 15 residues. Trimming pared 0 bases from V and 5 bases from J, leaving 16 bases between.

The chain has TRBV19 and TRBJ2-2; 7 bases are a match to TRBD2. This CDR3 has 16 residues. The germline V gene has CDR1 LNHDA and CDR2 SQIVND (reference sequence). The V segment lost 9 bases and the J segment 3 bases; nucleotides outside the gene matches: 13. The CDR3 region has the DNA TGTGCCAGCCATAAAGGGGCTAGCGGACACACCGGGGAGCTGTTTTTT. It codes for CASHKGASGHTGELFF.

The chain couples TRBV27 to TRBJ2-1; maybe TRBD1 (5 bases). The CDR3 spans 14 residues. The V gene lost 5 bases and the J gene lost 3 bases, with 11 bases spanning the gap. The germline gives CDR1 MNHEY, CDR2 SMNVEV (reference sequence). The CDR3 spells CASSLWGSYNEQFF. CDR3 DNA sequence: TGTGCCAGCAGTCTCTGGGGCAGCTACAATGAGCAGTTCTTC.

The chain uses TRBV5-6 and TRBJ2-4; D remains unclear. Germline V gives CDR1 SGHDT, CDR2 YYEEEE. Trimming removed 1 base at V and 8 bases at J, with 16 bases between. This CDR3 spans 15 amino acids. Written as DNA, the CDR3 is TGTGCCAGCAGCTTGTTCGCTAGGGCTCTTGACATTCAGTACTTC. Translation: CASSLFARALDIQYF.

Turning to this clone: A single base separates this from a much larger clone, so it may be a read error. The rearrangement links TRBV4-1 to TRBJ1-2; D is perhaps TRBD1 (5 bases). The CDR3 runs 15 residues. V shed 2 bases and J shed 4 bases, with 14 bases lying between them. Germline CDR1 is MGHRA and CDR2 is YSYEKL. The CDR3 DNA follows: TGCGCCAGCAGCCAAATTTCAGGGCCTCCCTATGGCTACACCTTC. Protein sequence: CASSQISGPPYGYTF.

A word on this clone: The junction departs from the called germline gene at one end, perhaps through a read error. The chain uses TRBV29-1 and TRBJ2-2, with 7 bases fitting TRBD2. The CDR3 length is 14 residues. Germline V CDR1 and CDR2: SQVTM, ANQGSEA. CDR3 region: CSAGTNTNTGELFF. The CDR3, as DNA: TGTAGCGCCGGGACTAATACAAACACCGGGGAGCTGTTTTTT.

This clone was recorded once. V and J are TRBV30 and TRBJ1-2; a weak D match, TRBD1 (5 bases). CDR1 is GTSNPN and CDR2 is SVGIG in the germline V gene (reference sequence). There are 14 residues in the CDR3. Trimming stripped 4 bases from V and 1 base from J, with 13 bases between. CDR3 loop: CAWNWGRDNYGYTF. In DNA form, the CDR3 reads TGTGCCTGGAATTGGGGCAGGGATAACTATGGCTACACCTTC. The full variable domain, its missing parts supplied by reference TRBV30 and TRBJ1-2, is SQTIHQWPATLVQPVGSPLSLECTVEGTSNPNLYWYRQAAGRGLQLLFYSVGIGQISSEVPQNLSASRPQDRQFILSSKKLLLSDSGFYLCAWNWGRDNYGYTFGSGTRLTVV.

As regards this clone: This clone may be a read error of a much larger clone one base away. This specimen includes other DNA sequences encoding the same CDR3. The chain is built from TRBV7-8 and TRBJ2-7, with 13 bases identical to TRBD2. V trimming: 5 bases; J trimming: 0 bases; junction bases outside the gene matches: 1. The CDR3 runs to 15 residues. Germline CDR1 is SGHVS and CDR2 is FQNEAQ. CDR3 in amino acids: CASSRTSGSSYEQYF. The CDR3 nucleotides are TGTGCCAGCAGCCGGACTAGCGGGAGCTCCTACGAGCAGTACTTC. The variable domain in full, with the rest retrieved from reference TRBV7-8 and TRBJ2-7, is GAGVSQSPRYKVAKRGQDVALRCDPISGHVSLFWYQQALGQGPEFLTYFQNEAQLDKSGLPSDRFFAERPEGSVSTLKIQRTQQEDSAVYLCASSRTSGSSYEQYFGPGTRLTVT.

This clone was counted a single time. The rearrangement links TRBV11-2 to TRBJ2-1, with a possible D match to TRBD2 (5 bases). CDR1 is SGHAT, CDR2 FQNNGV, per germline. Trimming pared 2 bases from V and 4 bases from J, leaving 12 bases between. This CDR3 region has 15 residues. This CDR3 reads CASSLLDFSYNEQFF. For the CDR3, the DNA is TGTGCCAGCAGCTTATTGGACTTCTCATACAATGAGCAGTTCTTC.

J is TRBJ2-2 and V is TRBV4-1; D is unresolved. CDR1 MGHRA and CDR2 YSYEKL come from the germline V gene. This CDR3 has 18 residues. V was trimmed by 8 bases and J by 2 bases, leaving 24 bases between them. The CDR3 sequence: CASAWPQVAEPNTGELFF. DNA for the CDR3: TGCGCCAGCGCTTGGCCCCAAGTGGCGGAACCTAACACCGGGGAGCTGTTTTTT.